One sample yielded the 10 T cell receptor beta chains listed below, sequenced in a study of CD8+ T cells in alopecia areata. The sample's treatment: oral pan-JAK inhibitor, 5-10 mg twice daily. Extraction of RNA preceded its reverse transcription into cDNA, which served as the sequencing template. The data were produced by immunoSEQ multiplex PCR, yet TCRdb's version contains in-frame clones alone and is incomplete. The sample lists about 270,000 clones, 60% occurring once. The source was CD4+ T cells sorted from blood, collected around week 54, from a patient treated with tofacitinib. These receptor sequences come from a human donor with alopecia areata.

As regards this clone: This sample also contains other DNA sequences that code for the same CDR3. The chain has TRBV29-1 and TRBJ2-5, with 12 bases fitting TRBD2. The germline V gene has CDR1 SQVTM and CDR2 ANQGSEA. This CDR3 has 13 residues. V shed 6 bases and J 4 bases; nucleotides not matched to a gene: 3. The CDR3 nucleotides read TGCAGCGTGTTGACTAGCGGGGGAGAGACCCAGTACTTC. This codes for CSVLTSGGETQYF.

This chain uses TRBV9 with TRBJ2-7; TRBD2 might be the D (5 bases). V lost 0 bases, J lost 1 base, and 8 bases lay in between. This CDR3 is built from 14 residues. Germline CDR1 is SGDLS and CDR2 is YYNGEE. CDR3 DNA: TGTGCCAGCAGCGTAGTCCCGGGATCCTACGAGCAGTACTTC. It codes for CASSVVPGSYEQYF.

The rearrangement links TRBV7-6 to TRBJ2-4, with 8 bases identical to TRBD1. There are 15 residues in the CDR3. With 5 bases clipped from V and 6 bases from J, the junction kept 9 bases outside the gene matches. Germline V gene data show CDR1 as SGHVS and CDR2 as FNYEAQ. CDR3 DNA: TGTGCCAGCAGCGGTAGACAGGGGTTCCGAAACATTCAGTACTTC. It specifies CASSGRQGFRNIQYF.

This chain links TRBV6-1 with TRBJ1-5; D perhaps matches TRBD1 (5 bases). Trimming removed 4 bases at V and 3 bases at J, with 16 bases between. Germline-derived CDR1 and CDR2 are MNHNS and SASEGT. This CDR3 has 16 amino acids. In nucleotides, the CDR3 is TGTGCCAGCAGTGTATACCTCCAGGGCTCCAATCAGCCCCAGCATTTT. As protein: CASSVYLQGSNQPQHF.

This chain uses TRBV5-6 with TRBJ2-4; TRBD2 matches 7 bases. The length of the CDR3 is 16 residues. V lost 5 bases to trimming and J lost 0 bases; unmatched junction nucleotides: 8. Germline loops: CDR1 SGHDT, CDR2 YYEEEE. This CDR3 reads CASSEIAGVAKNIQYF. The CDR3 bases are TGTGCCAGCAGTGAAATCGCGGGGGTAGCCAAAAACATTCAGTACTTC.

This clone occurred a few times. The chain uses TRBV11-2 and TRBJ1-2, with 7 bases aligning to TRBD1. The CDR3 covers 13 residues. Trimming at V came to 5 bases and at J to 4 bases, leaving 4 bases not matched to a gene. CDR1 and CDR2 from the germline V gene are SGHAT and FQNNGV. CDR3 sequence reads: CASSPGQVYGYTF. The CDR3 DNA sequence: TGTGCCAGCAGCCCCGGACAGGTCTATGGCTACACCTTC.

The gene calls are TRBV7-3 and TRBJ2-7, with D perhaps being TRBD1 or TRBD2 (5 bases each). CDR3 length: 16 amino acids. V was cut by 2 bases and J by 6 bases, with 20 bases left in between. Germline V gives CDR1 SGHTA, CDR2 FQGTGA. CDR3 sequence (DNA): TGTGCCAGCAGCTTACTGCCCCAGGGACCCTTTGGCGAGCAGTACTTC. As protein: CASSLLPQGPFGEQYF.

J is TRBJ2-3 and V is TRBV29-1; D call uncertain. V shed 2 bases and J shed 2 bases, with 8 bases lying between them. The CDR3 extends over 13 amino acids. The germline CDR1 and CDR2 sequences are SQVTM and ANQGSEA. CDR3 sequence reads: CSVEFPSTDTQYF. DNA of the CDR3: TGCAGCGTTGAATTTCCCTCCACAGATACGCAGTATTTT.

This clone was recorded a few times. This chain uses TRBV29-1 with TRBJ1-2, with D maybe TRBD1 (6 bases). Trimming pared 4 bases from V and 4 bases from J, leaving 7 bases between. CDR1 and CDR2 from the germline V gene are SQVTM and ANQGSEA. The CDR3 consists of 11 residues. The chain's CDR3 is CSVGRGYGYTF. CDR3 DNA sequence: TGCAGCGTTGGCAGGGGCTATGGCTACACCTTC.

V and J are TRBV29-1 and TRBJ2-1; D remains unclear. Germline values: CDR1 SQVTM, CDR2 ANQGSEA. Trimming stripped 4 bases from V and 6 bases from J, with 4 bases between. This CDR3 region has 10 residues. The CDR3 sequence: CSVVPNEQFF. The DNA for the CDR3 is TGCAGCGTTGTGCCCAATGAGCAGTTCTTC.